Sequencing of this T cell receptor (beta chain) was carried out in a study of T cell responses to AZD1222 COVID-19 vaccine. Clones were read by immunoSEQ multiplex PCR, and TCRdb kept only the in-frame ones, dropping some. The sample yields 70,000 to 95,000 clones, 90% seen once. V shed 1 base and J shed 9 bases, with 10 bases lying between them. The CDR3 is 13 amino acids. Germline CDR1 is SGHNT and CDR2 is YENEEA. V and J are TRBV11-3 and TRBJ2-1, with D possibly being TRBD2 (6 bases). This TCR derives from an adult in good health. The sequenced sample was peripheral blood, obtained on day 0 of AZD1222 vaccination. This CDR3 reads CASSLGGRIEQFF. In DNA, the CDR3 is TGTGCCAGCAGCTTAGGAGGGAGGATTGAGCAGTTCTTC.